The 20 T cell receptor beta chains below come from one sample, sequenced in a study of post-analysis software for immune sequencing data. Notes on the study in general: Higher frequency in patients than in controls was seen for about five TRBV segments, with TRBV5-6, TRBV5-1 and TRBV20-1 among them.

The antigens of these receptors remain unknown. cDNA libraries for TCR beta contained unique molecular identifiers. One entry per CDR3 protein, called by TCRdb with MiXCR from the PCR reads. The sample gives approximately 150,000 distinct CDR3 sequences, approximately 31% of which show up once; roughly 1.6% is in the top ten. The sequenced material came from blood. The receptors derive from a girl aged 10 to 17 with multiple sclerosis.

This clonotype was picked up many times. J is TRBJ2-3 and V is TRBV20-1, with D perhaps TRBD1 or TRBD2 (7 bases each). Germline values: CDR1 DFQATT, CDR2 SNEGSKA (reference sequence). CDR3 size: 15 residues. Deletions cut 3 bases from V and 2 bases from J, with 15 bases between. CDR3 loop: CSARGQGGFTDTQYF. The CDR3 DNA reads as TGCAGTGCTAGGGGCCAGGGGGGGTTCACAGATACGCAGTATTTT.

This clonotype has just one count. This may come from a read error, since a much larger clone is one base off. The rearrangement links TRBV27 to TRBJ2-3; 8 positions match TRBD2. V gave up 8 bases and J gave up 7 bases; unmatched junction bases: 11. The germline gives CDR1 MNHEY, CDR2 SMNVEV (reference sequence). This CDR3 has 14 residues. CDR3 sequence reads: CASETAGEGNTQYF. CDR3 coding DNA: TGTGCCAGCGAGACAGCGGGAGAGGGAAATACGCAGTATTTT.

This clonotype was counted many times. Written as DNA, the CDR3 is TGCAGTGGACAGGGGAAGAACGAGCAGTACTTC. This translates into CSGQGKNEQYF. The rearrangement links TRBV20-1 to TRBJ2-7, with 8 bases identical to TRBD1. V lost 7 bases and J lost 5; bases outside the gene matches: 4. The CDR3 contains 11 residues. The germline V gene encodes CDR1 DFQATT and CDR2 SNEGSKA (reference sequence).

This clonotype occurred many times. The chain carries TRBV6-5 and TRBJ2-3; the match to TRBD2 covers 9 bases. Germline CDR1 MNHEY, CDR2 SVGAGI. The CDR3 loop spans 20 amino acids. Losses at the gene ends were 2 bases for V and 1 base for J; bases not matched to a gene: 16. In DNA form, the CDR3 reads TGTGCCAGCAGTTACCGCTATTTGTGGGTAGCGGGAGCGGGCACAGATACGCAGTATTTT. It is translated as CASSYRYLWVAGAGTDTQYF.

Concerning this clonotype: A read error may account for a junction end that differs from germline. The genes are TRBV5-1 and TRBJ2-6; 7 bases match TRBD1. Germline CDR1 SGHRS, CDR2 YFSETQ. CDR3 length equals 16 residues. CDR3 bases: TGCGCCAGCAGCGTCCAAGGGGGCTCTGGGGCCAACGCCCTGACTTTC. The encoded protein is CASSVQGGSGANALTF.

This clonotype was found many times. This chain uses TRBV12-3 or TRBV12-4 with TRBJ2-5; 11 bases map to TRBD2. V shed 5 bases, J shed 5 bases, and the junction held 7 bases outside the gene matches. CDR3 length: 15 residues. The CDR3 sequence is CASSQISGRAETQYF. For the CDR3, the DNA is TGTGCCAGCAGTCAGATTAGCGGGAGGGCCGAGACCCAGTACTTC.

This clonotype has just a few counts. The chain is built from TRBV5-1 and TRBJ1-4; 7 bases are a match to TRBD1. The germline gives CDR1 SGHRS, CDR2 YFSETQ. J gave up 8 bases and V 0 bases, and 7 bases lay outside the gene matches. The CDR3 is 15 amino acids. CDR3 protein: CASSLGEGTVEKLFF. The CDR3 region has the DNA TGCGCCAGCAGCTTGGGGGAGGGGACAGTCGAAAAACTGTTTTTT.

V usage is TRBV7-9 and J usage is TRBJ2-2; maybe TRBD1 (6 bases). CDR3 length: 16 amino acids. V lost 2 bases and J lost 6, with 16 bases in between. Germline V CDR1 and CDR2: SEHNR, FQNEAQ (reference sequence). The CDR3 sequence: CASSLSQGIWAGELFF. In nucleotides, the CDR3 is TGTGCCAGCAGCTTATCACAGGGAATCTGGGCCGGGGAGCTGTTTTTT.

This clonotype was seen only a few times. This sequence joins TRBV7-3 and TRBJ2-5; D remains ambiguous. V lost 5 bases and J lost 2, with 15 bases in between. The length of the CDR3 is 15 residues. From germline, CDR1 is SGHTA and CDR2 FQGTGA. The CDR3 bases are TGTGCCAGCAGCGGGTGGGGAACCGTACAAGAGACCCAGTACTTC. This codes for CASSGWGTVQETQYF.

V usage is TRBV4-1 and J usage is TRBJ2-3, with a possible D match to TRBD2 (5 bases). The V end lost 1 base, the J end lost 1 base, and 9 bases lay between the germline ends. The CDR3 consists of 15 residues. Germline CDR1 MGHRA, CDR2 YSYEKL. CDR3 in amino acids: CASSQVAGRTDTQYF. CDR3 in DNA: TGCGCCAGCAGCCAAGTGGCGGGCCGCACAGATACGCAGTATTTT.

The chain combines TRBV11-2 with TRBJ2-1; TRBD2 aligns across 8 bases. Germline V gene data show CDR1 as SGHAT and CDR2 as FQNNGV. This CDR3 region has 19 residues. V trimming: 5 bases; J trimming: 6 bases; junction bases outside the gene matches: 21. This CDR3 reads CASSRLGLAGWVSPNEQFF. The CDR3 nucleotides are TGTGCCAGCAGCAGACTTGGGCTAGCGGGTTGGGTCTCGCCCAATGAGCAGTTCTTC. The entire variable domain, with the rest obtained from reference TRBV11-2 and TRBJ2-1, is as follows: EAGVAQSPRYKIIEKRQSVAFWCNPISGHATLYWYQQILGQGPKLLIQFQNNGVVDDSQLPKDRFSAERLKGVDSTLKIQPAKLEDSAVYLCASSRLGLAGWVSPNEQFFGPGTRLTVL.

The chain joins TRBV5-6 to TRBJ2-3; no firm D call. CDR1 and CDR2 from the germline V gene are SGHDT and YYEEEE. The CDR3 sequence is 13 residues long. Trimming removed 4 bases at V and 5 bases at J, with 11 bases between. The CDR3 coding sequence is TGTGCCAGCAGCCCCCGACCCGTAGATACGCAGTATTTT. Residues: CASSPRPVDTQYF. Variable domain in full (rest from reference TRBV5-6 and TRBJ2-3): DAGVTQSPTHLIKTRGQQVTLRCSPKSGHDTVSWYQQALGQGPQFIFQYYEEEERQRGNFPDRFSGHQFPNYSSELNVNALLLGDSALYLCASSPRPVDTQYFGPGTRLTVL.

This clonotype was observed many times. This chain joins TRBV5-1 and TRBJ1-2; perhaps TRBD1 as D (5 bases). With 0 bases removed from V and 6 bases from J, the gap between germline ends came to 12 bases. The CDR3 spans 14 residues. CDR1 SGHRS and CDR2 YFSETQ come from the germline V gene. The DNA for the CDR3 is TGCGCCAGCAGCTTGGACGGGGGACTGGATGGCTACACCTTC. This translates into CASSLDGGLDGYTF.

The sample holds many counts of this clonotype. The junction and the germline gene differ at one end; a read error may be behind it. This chain joins TRBV7-7 and TRBJ2-5; D possibly corresponds to TRBD2 (6 bases). Germline CDR1 SSHAT, CDR2 FNYEAQ (reference sequence). The CDR3 has 14 amino acids. In DNA form, the CDR3 reads TGTGCTAGCAGCTTAACGGCGGGAAGAGAGACCCAGTACTTC. Translation: CASSLTAGRETQYF.

This clonotype was seen a handful of times. This chain connects TRBV30 to TRBJ1-2, with TRBD1 matching over 9 bases. Germline V lookup: CDR1 GTSNPN, CDR2 SVGIG (reference sequence). This CDR3 contains 16 residues. V lost 5 bases to trimming and J lost 0 bases; unmatched junction nucleotides: 10. CDR3 region: CAWFRDRERPNYGYTF. The CDR3 DNA reads as TGTGCCTGGTTCCGGGACAGGGAGAGGCCTAACTATGGCTACACCTTC.

The chain employs TRBV6-5 and TRBJ1-5, with D hard to call. Germline CDR1 is MNHEY and CDR2 is SVGAGI. The CDR3 loop spans 15 amino acids. V was clipped by 6 bases and J by 0 bases, with 12 bases between them. The CDR3, as DNA: TGTGCCAGCAGCCCCGGACGGAGTAGCAATCAGCCCCAGCATTTT. It translates to CASSPGRSSNQPQHF.

As concerns this clonotype: A much bigger clone sits one base away, suggesting this may be a read error. This chain joins TRBV20-1 and TRBJ2-7; D uncertain. The J call could be wrong; TRBJ2-1 is a better fit for the DNA end. Looked up from germline, CDR1 is DFQATT and CDR2 is SNEGSKA (reference sequence). The CDR3 covers 11 residues. CDR3 sequence reads: CSVRSSYEQFF. The DNA of the CDR3 is TGCAGTGTAAGGAGCTCCTACGAGCAGTTCTTC.

Comment on this clonotype: This likely comes from a read error, as the CDR3 has no conserved phenylalanine or tryptophan at its end. No DNA is shown, since the ends of the CDR3 on it are uncertain; the CDR3 is the one TCRdb lists. The chain has TRBV10-3 and TRBJ1-2. CDR1 and CDR2 (germline): ENHRY, SYGVKD. The CDR3 length is 14 residues, termini included. CDR3: CTISRDRALAADTC.

Points on this clonotype: A clone one base away is much larger, so this may be a read error. The rearrangement links TRBV6-5 to TRBJ1-1; D uncertain. Germline CDR1 reads MNHEY; CDR2 reads SVGAGI. Trimming removed 7 bases at V and 3 bases at J, with 12 bases between. This CDR3 is built from 13 residues. The CDR3 DNA reads TGTGCCAGCAACCCTGGGCTGGACACTGAAGCTTTCTTT. This translates into CASNPGLDTEAFF.

This clonotype was observed at least ten times. The chain uses TRBV9 and TRBJ2-5, with D possibly matching TRBD1 (5 bases). CDR3 length equals 15 residues. Germline V CDR1 and CDR2: SGDLS, YYNGEE. Trimming left V 0 bases short and J 2 bases short, with 11 bases between. The CDR3 region is CASSVDPGSQETQYF. The DNA for the CDR3 is TGTGCCAGCAGCGTAGATCCAGGGTCTCAAGAGACCCAGTACTTC.